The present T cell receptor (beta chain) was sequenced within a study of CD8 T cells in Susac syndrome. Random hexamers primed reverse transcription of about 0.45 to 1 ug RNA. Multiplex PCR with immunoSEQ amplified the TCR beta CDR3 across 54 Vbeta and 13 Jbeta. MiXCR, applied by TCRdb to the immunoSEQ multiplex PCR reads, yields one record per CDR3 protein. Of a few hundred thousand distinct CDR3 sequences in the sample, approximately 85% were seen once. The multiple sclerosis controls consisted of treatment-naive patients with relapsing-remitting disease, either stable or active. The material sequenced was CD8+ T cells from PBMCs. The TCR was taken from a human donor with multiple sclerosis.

The CDR3 loop reads CASSLQYLGVLTF. The CDR3 DNA sequence: TGTGCCAGCAGTTTACAATACTTGGGGGTCCTGACTTTC. The gene calls are TRBV27 and TRBJ2-6; no reliable D call. This CDR3 comprises 13 residues. CDR1 and CDR2 from the germline V gene are MNHEY and SMNVEV (reference sequence). Trimming took 2 bases from V and 13 from J, leaving 12 bases between them.